This TCR beta chain comes out of a study of T cell responses to AZD1222 COVID-19 vaccine. General study points: Elevations in Spike-specific TCR breadth and depth followed administration of two AZD1222 doses. Clonal diversity was possibly underestimated, and the donors were mostly white British, with more females. Only 5 or 6 people who got AZD1222 tested seropositive at baseline.

Only in-frame clones appear in the TCRdb table, and some are missing; sequencing was by immunoSEQ multiplex PCR. In the table there are 150,000 to 200,000 clones, 90% to 95% of which are singletons. Details on this clone: Its cognate antigen is unknown.

V was trimmed by 3 bases and J by 0 bases, leaving 18 bases between them. The CDR3 length is 17 residues. Germline lookup yields CDR1 SGHTA and CDR2 FQGTGA. This TCR derives from an adult in good health. The chain carries TRBV7-3 and TRBJ2-7; D remains unclear. The specimen comprised peripheral blood, sampled on day 0 of AZD1222 vaccination. In DNA form, the CDR3 reads TGTGCCAGCAGCTTCAATCCCAGAGCAACGATCTCCTACGAGCAGTACTTC. Translating it yields CASSFNPRATISYEQYF.